Shown below are 18 T cell receptor beta chains from a single sample sequenced in a study of cytomegalovirus exposure and HLA in healthy donors. The data were produced by immunoSEQ multiplex PCR, yet TCRdb's version contains in-frame clones alone and is incomplete. The table lists approximately 180,000 clones, roughly nine tenths of them singletons. The sequenced sample was PBMCs. The receptors come from a man aged 18 to 35 in good health and CMV-seropositive.

This sequence joins TRBV18 and TRBJ2-2; unclear D gene. Trimming removed 6 bases at V and 4 bases at J, with 18 bases between. Germline CDR1 and CDR2: KGHSH and LQKENI. The CDR3 is made up of 16 amino acids. CDR3 nucleotides: TGTGCCAGCTCCCAGGCTTTGGCCGGATTCACCGGGGAGCTGTTTTTT. Its translation: CASSQALAGFTGELFF.

This rearrangement joins TRBV5-1 to TRBJ1-3; 7 bases agree with TRBD1. The CDR3 has 14 amino acids. CDR1 is SGHRS and CDR2 is YFSETQ in the germline V gene. Trimming cost V 6 bases and J 2 bases; bases outside gene matches: 5. The CDR3 coding sequence is TGCGCCAGCACCCCTGGGACAGCTGGAAACACCATATATTTT. This codes for CASTPGTAGNTIYF.

This chain uses TRBV4-2 with TRBJ2-6; TRBD1 aligns across 8 bases. J was trimmed by 3 bases and V by 2 bases; bases with no gene match: 9. The germline gives CDR1 LGHNA, CDR2 YNFKEQ. The CDR3 length is 18 residues. The CDR3 region is CASSQPSTGGSGANVLTF. Here the CDR3 DNA reads TGTGCCAGCAGCCAACCGTCAACAGGGGGGAGTGGGGCCAACGTCCTGACTTTC.

The chain employs TRBV13 and TRBJ2-3; 8 positions match TRBD2. The CDR3 is made up of 16 amino acids. V was clipped by 0 bases and J by 6 bases; unmatched bases: 8. Germline CDR1 PRHDT, CDR2 FYEKMQ (reference sequence). The CDR3 spells CASSLGIRGGRDTQYF. As DNA, the CDR3 is TGTGCCAGCAGCTTAGGCATCCGGGGGGGCCGCGATACGCAGTATTTT.

V and J are TRBV7-3 and TRBJ2-1; 15 nucleotides line up with TRBD2. Unmatched junction bases numbered 6, after V lost 4 bases and J lost 11 bases. CDR1 is SGHTA, CDR2 FQGTGA, per germline. This CDR3 spans 15 amino acids. The CDR3 loop reads CASSSGTSGGSQQFF. The CDR3 DNA sequence: TGTGCCAGCAGCTCTGGGACTAGCGGGGGGTCGCAGCAGTTCTTC.

The rearrangement uses TRBV27 and TRBJ1-5; tentative D call: TRBD1 (5 bases). The CDR3 runs 16 residues. Germline assignment: CDR1 MNHEY and CDR2 SMNVEV (reference sequence). V dropped 5 bases and J dropped 0 bases, with 14 bases sitting between them. CDR3 region: CASSPGADYSNQPQHF. CDR3 DNA sequence: TGTGCCAGCAGTCCCGGGGCGGACTATAGCAATCAGCCCCAGCATTTT.

The chain is built from TRBV7-3 and TRBJ2-3; the D gene is possibly TRBD1 (6 bases). The CDR3 is 13 amino acids. Germline V gene lookup returns CDR1 SGHTA and CDR2 FQGTGA. Trimming shortened V by 3 bases and J by 6 bases, and 10 bases separated the two germline ends. The CDR3 sequence: CASSLGAEDTQYF. CDR3 in DNA: TGTGCCAGCAGCTTGGGGGCTGAGGATACGCAGTATTTT.

This clone was observed once. Here the CDR3 DNA reads TGTGCCAGCAGCCACCGTGGCGGGAGTCGACGGACCGGGGAGCTGTTTTTT. Translation: CASSHRGGSRRTGELFF. The chain joins TRBV5-8 to TRBJ2-2; TRBD2 matches 7 bases. From germline, CDR1 is SGHTS and CDR2 YDEGEE. The CDR3 is 17 amino acids. V shed 4 bases and J 5 bases; nucleotides not matched to a gene: 14.

The chain carries TRBV6-5 and TRBJ2-7, with 7 bases fitting TRBD1. V shed 5 bases and J 3 bases; nucleotides not matched to a gene: 7. The length of the CDR3 is 14 residues. Germline CDR1 and CDR2: MNHEY and SVGAGI. The CDR3: CASSTPTGYYEQYF. DNA of the CDR3: TGTGCCAGCAGTACCCCGACAGGGTACTACGAGCAGTACTTC.

This chain joins TRBV4-2 and TRBJ1-2; 8 bases align to TRBD1. This CDR3 is 16 amino acids long. Trimming took 0 bases from V and 3 from J; bases not matched to a gene: 6. Germline V CDR1 and CDR2: LGHNA, YNFKEQ. CDR3 DNA sequence: TGTGCCAGCAGCCAAGATCCAGGGGGCTTTTACTATGGCTACACCTTC. It specifies CASSQDPGGFYYGYTF.

In nucleotides, the CDR3 is TGTGCCAGCAGCGTAAGGGGGCAGGGTGATCCCGAGCAGTACTTC. It translates to CASSVRGQGDPEQYF. The chain links TRBV9 to TRBJ2-7, with 7 nucleotides matching TRBD1. The CDR3 spans 15 residues. The J segment lost 6 bases and the V segment lost 1 base, leaving 10 bases of the junction unmatched. Germline lookup yields CDR1 SGDLS and CDR2 YYNGEE.

The gene calls are TRBV19 and TRBJ2-1; 7 bases align to TRBD1. Germline values: CDR1 LNHDA, CDR2 SQIVND (reference sequence). This CDR3 region has 14 residues. V shed 4 bases and J 4 bases; nucleotides not matched to a gene: 4. The CDR3 coding sequence is TGTGCCAGTAGTACCTTGACAGGGTACAATGAGCAGTTCTTC. It encodes CASSTLTGYNEQFF.

The chain couples TRBV29-1 to TRBJ1-4; D is ambiguous. CDR1 is SQVTM and CDR2 is ANQGSEA in the germline V gene. Trimming took 7 bases from V and 7 from J, leaving 16 bases between them. The CDR3 is 13 amino acids. The CDR3 nucleotides are TGCAGCGCCGGAAAGTCTGCGGGTGAAAAACTGTTTTTT. Translating gives CSAGKSAGEKLFF.

The CDR3 spells CASSGQGQHTHEQYF. CDR3 bases: TGTGCCAGCAGCGGACAGGGTCAACATACCCACGAGCAGTACTTC. V gene TRBV9 combines with J gene TRBJ2-7; 7 nucleotides agree with TRBD1. Trimming removed 3 bases from V and 5 bases from J; junction bases left unmatched: 11. Germline V gene sequence: CDR1 SGDLS, CDR2 YYNGEE. The CDR3 sequence is 15 residues long.

The chain is built from TRBV28 and TRBJ2-1, with 7 bases matching TRBD2. This CDR3 has 14 amino acids. Germline V gene data show CDR1 as MDHEN and CDR2 as SYDVKM. V trimming: 7 bases; J trimming: 7 bases; junction bases outside the gene matches: 10. CDR3 nucleotide sequence: TGTGCCAGCACTGGCGGGAGCTTTTTTAATGAGCAGTTCTTC. It is translated as CASTGGSFFNEQFF.

The V and J genes are TRBV27 and TRBJ2-2; TRBD1 agrees at 7 bases. There are 16 residues in the CDR3. The trim removed 7 bases at V and 0 bases at J, leaving 8 bases unmatched. From germline, CDR1 is MNHEY and CDR2 SMNVEV (reference sequence). CDR3 DNA sequence: TGTGCCAGCATGAAAGACAGGGCTCCGAACACCGGGGAGCTGTTTTTT. It codes for CASMKDRAPNTGELFF.

V gene TRBV30 combines with J gene TRBJ1-2; D not certain. The CDR3 has 12 amino acids. Germline CDR1 GTSNPN, CDR2 SVGIG (reference sequence). Trimming cost V 0 bases and J 8 bases, with 10 bases left between them. The CDR3 here is CAWSVLSGGYTF. The DNA of the CDR3 is TGTGCCTGGAGTGTACTCTCGGGAGGCTACACCTTC.

The chain recombines TRBV13 with TRBJ2-3, with D hard to call. V was trimmed by 4 bases and J by 7 bases, leaving 6 bases between them. Germline V gives CDR1 PRHDT, CDR2 FYEKMQ (reference sequence). This CDR3 region has 11 residues. CDR3 protein: CASSSQNTQYF. CDR3 nucleotides: TGTGCCAGCAGCTCCCAAAATACGCAGTATTTT.